The rows below give T cell receptor beta chains drawn from one sample of a study of cytomegalovirus exposure and HLA in healthy donors. Some clones are missing from TCRdb's copy, which holds only in-frame ones; the method was immunoSEQ multiplex PCR. The data contain some 250,000 clones, approximately 86% of them singletons. The sequenced material came from PBMCs. These receptors were collected from a woman in her twenties or thirties in good health and CMV-seropositive. CDR3s include the opening cysteine and the closing phenylalanine or tryptophan.

TRBV30,15,CAWTVMGHPNTEAFF
TRBV6-1,14,CASSAGGGQPGYTF
TRBV27,13,CASSLNLAYEQYF
TRBV28,14,CASSLYYGTYEQYF
TRBV30,14,CAWIYRELYTEAFF
TRBV6-5,14,CASSYVSGGTEAFF
TRBV30,13,CAWSVAGPYEQYF
TRBV5-5,9,CASTGGYTF
TRBV11-3,16,CASSGTGTGGGETQYF
TRBV27,16,CASSETPRDRASIQYF
TRBV2,13,CASRFDREEVQYF
TRBV29-1,13,CSVGDRGGSEQYF
TRBV25-1,16,CASSEPRGATNEKLFF
TRBV7-3,16,CASSPHSGRGPGELFF
TRBV5-1,16,CASSLMGQGVEETQYF
TRBV9,17,CASSANPGQGLINGYTF
TRBV2,13,CASSQTFAGGYTF
TRBV5-1,16,CASSPDVGTVNEKLFF
TRBV6-1,15,CASTLGGTGGYEQYF
TRBV28,13,CASSPRDRNGYTF
TRBV11-1,13,CARSGGAKAGYTF
TRBV28,14,CASRWGTGAWEQYF
TRBV20-1,11,CSAPMGGGYTF
TRBV5-6,15,CASSLVPSSGNTIYF
TRBV9,12,CASSASGYGYTF
TRBV6-1,20,CASSEAKVPLRGSPYNEQFF
TRBV5-6,14,CASSSWTSGETQYF
TRBV18,14,CASSPPWFRQEQFF
TRBV27,14,CASKGTPNPTEAFF
TRBV5-6,16,CASSPDYSGTSNEQFF
TRBV29-1,13,CSVEDLQVETQYF
TRBV7-2,13,CASSLQREWEQFF
TRBV4-1,16,CASSQEGTGLPGELFF
TRBV5-6,13,CASSLESWGGYTF
TRBV13,14,CASSSRDSNYGYTF
TRBV27,17,CASRKGTGGESNQPQHF
TRBV11-2,16,CASSSRGTSDREKLFF
TRBV5-5,14,CASSLAGITGKLFF
TRBV4-1,16,CASSHRDGSSYNEQFF
TRBV5-3,14,CARSSGGPTDTQYF
TRBV10-2,17,CASSDRAGTGLTDTQYF
TRBV6-5,16,CASSYRWGQVTYEQYF
TRBV5-4,15,CASSLAGQGGEKLFF
TRBV27,14,CASSLLGRGVEQYF
TRBV27,15,CASSSINRGTGELFF
TRBV6-5,12,CASMTSRETQYF
TRBV7-9,16,CASSLPVGGTNTEAFF
TRBV6-1,15,CASSWTSGRIETQYF
TRBV29-1,14,CSGDDRDGYNEQFF
TRBV6-7,17,CASSLASTGILGNTIYF
TRBV7-3,14,CASSLTGGNQPQHF
TRBV7-9,15,CASSSGTGFGDTQYF
TRBV7-9,16,CASSPSDRGSYNEQFF
TRBV28,15,CASSLMRYSNQPQHF
TRBV18,18,CASSPYVPGQGWNYGYTF
TRBV28,14,CASSVITGYTEAFF
TRBV29-1,16,CSSKRLAGRRSYEQYF